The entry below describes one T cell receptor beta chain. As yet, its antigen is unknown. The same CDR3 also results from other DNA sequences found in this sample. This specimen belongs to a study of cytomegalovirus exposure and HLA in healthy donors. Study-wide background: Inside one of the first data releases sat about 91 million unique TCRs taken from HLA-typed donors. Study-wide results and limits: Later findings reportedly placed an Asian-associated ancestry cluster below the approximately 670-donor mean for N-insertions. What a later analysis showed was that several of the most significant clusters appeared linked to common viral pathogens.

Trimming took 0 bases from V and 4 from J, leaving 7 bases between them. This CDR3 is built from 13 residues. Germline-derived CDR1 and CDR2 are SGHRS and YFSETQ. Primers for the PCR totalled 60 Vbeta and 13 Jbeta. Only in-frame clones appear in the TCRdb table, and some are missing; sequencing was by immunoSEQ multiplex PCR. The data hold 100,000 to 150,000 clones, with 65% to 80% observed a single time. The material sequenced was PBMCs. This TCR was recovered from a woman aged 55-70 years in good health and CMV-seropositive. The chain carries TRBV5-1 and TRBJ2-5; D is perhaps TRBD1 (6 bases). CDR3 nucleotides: TGCGCCAGCAGCTTGGGAGGGGGAGAGACCCAGTACTTC. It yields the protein CASSLGGGETQYF.